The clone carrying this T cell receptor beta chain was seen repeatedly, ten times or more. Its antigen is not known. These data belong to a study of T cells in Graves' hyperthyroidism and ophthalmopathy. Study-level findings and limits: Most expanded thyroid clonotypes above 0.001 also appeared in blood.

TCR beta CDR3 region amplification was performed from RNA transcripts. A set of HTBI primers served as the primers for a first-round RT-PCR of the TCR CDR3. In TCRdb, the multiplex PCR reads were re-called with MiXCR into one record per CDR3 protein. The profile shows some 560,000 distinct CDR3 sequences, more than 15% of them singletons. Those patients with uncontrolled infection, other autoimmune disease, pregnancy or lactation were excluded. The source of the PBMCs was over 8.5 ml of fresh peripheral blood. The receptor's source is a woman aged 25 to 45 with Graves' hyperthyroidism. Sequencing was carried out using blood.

The CDR3 here is CASSRQVGEQFF. CDR3 nucleotides: TGTGCCAGCAGCCGACAGGTCGGAGAGCAGTTCTTC. The chain combines TRBV28 with TRBJ2-1; tentative D call: TRBD1 (6 bases). Germline V lookup: CDR1 MDHEN, CDR2 SYDVKM. There are 12 residues in the CDR3. Trimming cost V 6 bases and J 10 bases, with 13 bases left between them. The full variable domain, rest sourced from reference TRBV28 and TRBJ2-1, is DVKVTQSSRYLVKRTGEKVFLECVQDMDHENMFWYRQDPGLGLRLIYFSYDVKMKEKGDIPEGYSVSREKKERFSLILESASTNQTSMYLCASSRQVGEQFFGPGTRLTVL.